Listed here are 15 T cell receptor beta chains from one sample, sequenced in a study of beta chain features in type 1 diabetes. The investigators reverse transcribed all of the isolated RNA, so they sequenced expressed TCRB transcripts. Generated by immunoSEQ multiplex PCR, the TCRdb table keeps only in-frame clones and is missing some. The sample holds about 250,000 clones; less than 15% are singletons and the top ten take about 0.026%. The material sequenced was naive CD4+ T cells from blood. These TCRs come from a woman aged 40 to 49 in good health.

This clone showed up just a few times. This chain connects TRBV5-1 to TRBJ1-2; D call uncertain. Between the trimmed V and J ends, which lost 2 bases and 0 bases, there was a span of 8 bases. The CDR3 sequence is 14 residues long. Germline V gives CDR1 SGHRS, CDR2 YFSETQ. The CDR3 DNA reads TGCGCCAGCAGCTTAGATACAGCTAACTATGGCTACACCTTC. Protein product: CASSLDTANYGYTF.

The rearrangement joins TRBV9 to TRBJ1-2; D might be TRBD1 (6 bases). This CDR3 is 15 amino acids long. Germline CDR1 SGDLS, CDR2 YYNGEE. With 4 bases removed from V and 2 bases from J, the gap between germline ends came to 15 bases. CDR3 in amino acids: CASSPIQTGNYGYTF. CDR3 coding DNA: TGTGCCAGCAGCCCAATTCAGACAGGAAACTATGGCTACACCTTC.

V and J are TRBV19 and TRBJ2-4; D is possibly TRBD2 (7 bases). This CDR3 is built from 14 residues. Germline CDR1 reads LNHDA; CDR2 reads SQIVND (reference sequence). Deletions cut 6 bases from V and 2 bases from J, with 11 bases between. The CDR3 sequence is CASRGGGTKNIQYF. As DNA, the CDR3 is TGTGCCAGTAGAGGGGGGGGAACCAAAAACATTCAGTACTTC. Based on the CDR3 plus reference TRBV19 and TRBJ2-4, the full variable domain is DGGITQSPKYLFRKEGQNVTLSCEQNLNHDAMYWYRQDPGQGLRLIYYSQIVNDFQKGDIAEGYSVSREKKESFPLTVTSAQKNPTAFYLCASRGGGTKNIQYFGAGTRLSVL.

The rearrangement joins TRBV6-5 to TRBJ1-6; D remains unclear. This CDR3 spans 15 amino acids. Per the germline V gene, CDR1 is MNHEY and CDR2 is SVGAGI. With 7 bases removed from V and 2 bases from J, the gap between germline ends came to 12 bases. The CDR3 loop is CASMSRVAYNSPLHF. The CDR3 DNA is TGTGCCAGCATGTCGAGGGTGGCCTATAATTCACCCCTCCACTTT.

This chain connects TRBV10-3 to TRBJ2-7, with a tentative D call TRBD1 (6 bases). Germline lookup yields CDR1 ENHRY and CDR2 SYGVKD. This CDR3 has 14 residues. V lost 9 bases, J lost 7 bases, and 22 bases lay in between. The CDR3, as DNA: TGTGCCATAAAGATAGGGACACGAGAAGGGGAGCAGTACTTC. This translates into CAIKIGTREGEQYF.

This chain links TRBV20-1 with TRBJ1-1, with D hard to call. Per germline, CDR1 DFQATT and CDR2 SNEGSKA (reference sequence). The CDR3 totals 10 residues. Trimming left V 3 bases short and J 6 bases short, with 5 bases between. The CDR3 here is CSARQAEAFF. As DNA, the CDR3 is TGCAGTGCTAGGCAGGCTGAAGCTTTCTTT.

This clone was counted a few times. The rearrangement joins TRBV6-6 to TRBJ1-2, with unresolved D. The CDR3 runs 14 residues. The germline gives CDR1 MNHNY, CDR2 SVGAGI (reference sequence). V lost 2 bases and J lost 8, with 15 bases in between. The CDR3, as DNA: TGTGCCAGCAGTTACCGTTCCAGTTTTTCGGGCTACACCTTC. Its protein product is CASSYRSSFSGYTF.

The rearrangement joins TRBV5-1 to TRBJ2-3; perhaps TRBD2 as D (5 bases). The CDR3 loop spans 13 amino acids. From germline, CDR1 is SGHRS and CDR2 YFSETQ. V was trimmed by 8 bases and J by 3 bases, leaving 13 bases between them. The CDR3 bases are TGCGCCAGTCGCCGGGGAGCGACAGATACGCAGTATTTT. This translates into CASRRGATDTQYF.

The gene calls are TRBV28 and TRBJ2-5, with 10 bases aligning to TRBD1. The CDR3 contains 16 residues. Germline V gene lookup returns CDR1 MDHEN and CDR2 SYDVKM. J was trimmed by 4 bases and V by 3 bases; bases with no gene match: 8. As DNA, the CDR3 is TGTGCCAGCAGTTTTAGGCGGGACAGGGGTACAGAGACCCAGTACTTC. Protein product: CASSFRRDRGTETQYF.

This clone was picked up a small number of times. The V and J genes are TRBV11-2 and TRBJ2-5; 7 bases map to TRBD2. Losses at the gene ends were 5 bases for V and 1 base for J; bases not matched to a gene: 4. There are 14 residues in the CDR3. Germline V gene sequence: CDR1 SGHAT, CDR2 FQNNGV. CDR3 nucleotides: TGTGCCAGCAGCGGACTAGATGTCCAAGAGACCCAGTACTTC. Protein product: CASSGLDVQETQYF.

This rearrangement joins TRBV7-2 to TRBJ2-7, with D perhaps matching TRBD1 (6 bases). This CDR3 spans 14 amino acids. Germline V lookup: CDR1 SGHTA, CDR2 FQGNSA. Trimming took 1 base from V and 4 from J, leaving 11 bases between them. The CDR3 here is CASSLGGRGYEQYF. In DNA, the CDR3 is TGTGCCAGCAGCTTAGGCGGCAGGGGTTACGAGCAGTACTTC.

The chain couples TRBV19 to TRBJ2-7; 8 bases match TRBD1. V gave up 6 bases and J gave up 5 bases; unmatched junction bases: 9. Per the germline V gene, CDR1 is LNHDA and CDR2 is SQIVND (reference sequence). The CDR3 is 14 residues long. CDR3 in amino acids: CASRGTGPSHEQYF. CDR3 coding DNA: TGTGCCAGTAGGGGGACAGGCCCTAGCCACGAGCAGTACTTC.

This chain links TRBV9 with TRBJ2-7; 10 nucleotides align to TRBD2. Germline CDR1 and CDR2: SGDLS and YYNGEE. V shed 1 base and J 1 base; nucleotides not matched to a gene: 8. There are 17 residues in the CDR3. Here the CDR3 reads CASSVSASGGLSYEQYF. The CDR3 DNA sequence: TGTGCCAGCAGCGTATCGGCTAGCGGGGGACTATCCTACGAGCAGTACTTC.

This clone was recorded a few times. The chain employs TRBV27 and TRBJ1-1; 8 bases fit TRBD1. The CDR3 is made up of 18 amino acids. Germline CDR1 and CDR2: MNHEY and SMNVEV (reference sequence). V dropped 5 bases and J dropped 0; count of bases not matched to a gene: 14. CDR3 in DNA: TGTGCCAGCAGTGCAGTGGTCGGGACAGGATTAATGAACACTGAAGCTTTCTTT. It codes for CASSAVVGTGLMNTEAFF.

The rearrangement links TRBV7-4 to TRBJ2-5; D unclear. Trimming took off 5 bases at V and 7 bases at J, with 8 bases between the two ends. The CDR3 sequence is 11 residues long. Germline V CDR1 and CDR2: SGHVT, SQSDAQ. CDR3: CASSPRGTQYF. In nucleotides, the CDR3 is TGTGCCAGCAGCCCCCGAGGGACCCAGTACTTC.